This T cell receptor (beta chain) originates from a study of OX40 agonist ivuxolimab in advanced cancers. For the study at large: With ivuxolimab, an agonistic anti-OX40 (CD134) antibody, patients were treated.

Remarks on this clone: What it binds is unknown.

Generated by immunoSEQ multiplex PCR, the TCRdb table keeps only in-frame clones and is missing some. Here the sample spans tens of thousands of clones, roughly nine tenths being singletons. The germline V gene encodes CDR1 ENHRY and CDR2 SYGVKD. V lost 3 bases, J lost 2 bases, and 3 bases stayed unmatched. This CDR3 region has 14 residues. Study-level findings and limits: Low normalized T-cell clonal expansion was additionally recorded for some nonresponders. Among T cells, CD8+ cells averaged more expanded clones than CD4+ cells.

Specimen: CD4+ or CD8+ T cells sorted from blood, collected in a trial of the OX40 agonist ivuxolimab. The chain links TRBV10-3 to TRBJ2-7, with 8 bases aligning to TRBD2. This sequence originates from an adult with an advanced solid tumor such as melanoma, head and neck, liver or kidney cancer. CDR3 DNA: TGTGCCATCAGTGAAAGCGGGGGAACCTACGAGCAGTACTTC. Translating gives CAISESGGTYEQYF.